The T cell receptor beta chain described here comes from a study of cytomegalovirus exposure and HLA in healthy donors (dated by TCRdb to 2015 to 2018). About the investigation overall: An earlier analysis of approximately 600 of the donors reported more than 250 Gb of sequence data and more than 90 million unique TCR beta sequences from 150 million to 200 million T cells. Among roughly 400 genotyped donors of the cohort, an average of 235,054 unique TCR beta nucleotide sequences were sequenced per donor, roughly 18% of them non-productive. To study patterns of TCR occurrence, a later analysis re-analyzed previously published TCR beta repertoires from several hundred donors and added high-resolution HLA genotyping. A later genetic analysis took genome-wide SNP genotypes for about three fifths of the roughly 700 donors and used that subset as a discovery cohort. Typing coverage varied by locus: about 620-630 donors for A, B, C, DRB1 and DQB1; roughly 560 for DQA1; some 610 for DPA1; 450 to 480 for DPB1. Of the roughly 410 genotyped donors, 65% to 90% were placed in the genetic ancestry cluster associated with self-reported Caucasian donors. About 320 gigabases of sequencing data and 80 million or so unique TCR sequences were included in an early release covering roughly 600 HLA-typed donors. Every discovery cohort repertoire had been produced on one sequencing platform. HLA typing included class I and class II loci at four-digit resolution. The aim of the study was to test whether cataloging public T cell receptors could identify signatures of past pathogen exposure. The study profiled the T cell repertoires of fewer than 850 subjects by immunosequencing and related them to cytomegalovirus serostatus. Several DR-DQ haplotypes were handled as single units for association and clustering, since linkage in the cohort was strong. Rather than using new phenotypic data, the later analysis identified candidate immune exposures from TCR beta sequences and from how often those sequences occurred across donors. The study combined high-throughput TCR immunosequencing, statistical association of individual TCRs with disease status, and machine learning to predict cytomegalovirus infection status. An earlier analysis of some 500 of the donors used high-throughput TCR beta sequencing to judge whether each TCR beta V gene segment behaved as functional or pseudogenic. A separate validation cohort of roughly 120 different subjects was used in addition to the roughly 670-subject first cohort. Donor age, sex, ethnicity and CMV serostatus were compiled alongside the repertoire data.

Comments on this clone: Its antigen is still unknown. Qualities for individual bases were not recorded, and no much larger clone is one base off.

The library came from the immunoSEQ multiplex PCR assay. For the multiplex PCR, a mixture combining 60 forward primers for TCR Vbeta segments and 13 reverse primers for TCR Jbeta segments was used. A multiplex PCR assay on genomic DNA amplified the CDR3 region of rearranged TCR beta genes. The amplified TCR beta libraries were sequenced on the Illumina HiSeq System as 87-base-pair reads. Processing in the source paper ran as follows. A later analysis tallied 70 million to 100 million unique TCR beta chains across the 700 or so repertoires, and about 10 million of those chains were shared by two or more donors. Raw reads were error-corrected and collapsed into unique sequences with a nearest-neighbor algorithm that merged closely related sequences to remove PCR and sequencing errors. CDR3 sequences were aligned to IMGT reference sequences to assign V, D and J gene segments. For a sequence to be retained, at least a six-nucleotide match to both a V gene segment and a J gene segment was required. Rearrangements were called productive when the CDR3 lacked stop codons and stayed in frame with V and J; all others were non-productive. CDR3 was defined by IMGT convention, running from the second conserved V-encoded cysteine to the conserved J-encoded phenylalanine. Sequences without an unambiguous match to a single V gene segment were excluded from the earlier analysis of about 630 of the donors. An earlier analysis of a few hundred of the donors classified V segments as functional when productive rearrangements were above 56.7% and as segregating when the standard deviation between donors was above 5%. To diagnose cytomegalovirus status from the catalog of TCR beta chain sequences, a statistical classification framework was built. In a later analysis, V and J genes were assigned by comparing TCR nucleotide sequences against IMGT/GENE-DB human TR gene sequences. Using the TCRdist pipeline, a later analysis assigned CDR3 sequences along with most-parsimonious VDJ recombination scenarios. In a later analysis, each TCR beta chain was defined by its CDR3 amino acid sequence together with its V-gene family, and reads lacking a unique V-gene family were excluded. A later analysis removed roughly 590 highly shared, low-generation-probability nucleotide sequences to deal with suspected cross-contamination and a sequencing artifact. In a later analysis, a clonal expansion index for each public chain was calculated from normalized within-repertoire ranks of inferred template counts. Generation probabilities in a later analysis came from a VDJ recombination model fitted to out-of-frame rearrangements, and those results were checked against IGoR. A later analysis scored TCR-TCR, TCR-HLA and TCR-CMV co-occurrence with hypergeometric tests, applying a repertoire-size bias correction to TCR pairs. False discovery rates were estimated in a later analysis by permuting HLA or CMV assignments 20 times. In a later analysis, co-occurring TCRs were grouped using DBSCAN, with TCRdist sequence similarity added in when clustering inside HLA-allele-positive subsets. Co-occurrence clustering excluded repertoires with fewer than 30,000 or more than 120,000 public chains, plus five with anomalous nucleotide sharing. Imported from immuneACCESS, the table was reduced by TCRdb to in-frame sequences with V and J called. These copies leave out some clones; in studies compared against another copy, an unresolved V gene accounts for under half, and the cause of the remainder is not known. V, J and clone size reflect that table, while D and trimming were determined from the DNA. Present in this sample are roughly 110,000 clones, 67% of which were seen just once. The ten largest clones add up to about 8.3% of the sample.

The cohort was made up of around 720 healthy bone marrow donors. All cohort members were sampled while nominally healthy, although unrecorded immune exposures were likely present. The donor tested CMV seropositive, placing the donor among the approximately 290 seropositive members of the cohort. Every donor gave a peripheral blood sample, and the peripheral blood mononuclear cells from that sample were used for TCR beta sequencing. The Qiagen DNeasy Blood Extraction Kit was used to extract genomic DNA from the blood cell samples. According to the germline V gene (reference sequence), CDR1 reads PRHDT and CDR2 reads FYEKMQ. There are 16 amino acids in the CDR3, from cysteine to phenylalanine inclusive. Of all the DNA, just the CDR3 is kept, 48 bases in frame from base 1. Trimming removed 1 base from V and 8 bases from J, leaving 18 bases between the germline ends. Broad study findings and their caveats: Three of the identified cytomegalovirus-associated TCR beta chains were confirmed in vitro to be specific for cytomegalovirus antigens. According to a later genetic analysis, donors in an Asian-associated ancestry cluster had fewer N-insertions in productive TCRs than the roughly 700-donor mean. Because HLA typing was missing for some donors at each locus, association tests included only the typed subset. It was suggested by the authors that the approach could potentially be generalized to other disease states and immunological phenotypes. In this cohort, only TCR beta chains were sequenced, and detectable features were limited by the absence of alpha or paired-chain data. For the cohort, immune exposure information was limited to CMV serostatus. Because counts were too low, about 15 rarely observed V segments, including chromosome 9 orphons, were left out of the earlier analysis of 587 of the donors. A later analysis associated 16,951 TCR beta sequences with specific HLA alleles at a false discovery rate of 0.05. V-gene and J-gene trimming of TCR beta chains was associated with a missense DCLRE1C variant in a later genetic analysis, and the association was replicated in an independent cohort. A total of about 150 TCR beta chains were listed by the study as associated with cytomegalovirus. Broadly in line with IMGT annotations, most TCR beta V segments showed up in productive rearrangements about 87% or about 30% of the time in an earlier analysis of 450 to 600 of the donors. The 87-base-pair reads could not distinguish some IMGT-functional V segments, including TRBV6-2 and TRBV6-3, so those segments were excluded. Cytomegalovirus status was reported to be diagnosed by the classifier with high specificity and sensitivity in both the original and validation cohorts. Linkage disequilibrium might explain the correlated functional status among segregating V segments, but an unknown experimental factor could not be excluded. In a later analysis, most CMV-associated TCR beta chains were found to appear HLA-restricted, with HLA associations seemingly driven largely by CMV exposure. The sequencing pipeline was judged likely to have produced a cluster of highly shared sequence variants as a technical artifact. Sequencing depth was assumed to be roughly uniform across donors in the presence/absence analyses, though that assumption may not hold. A further reported finding was that TCR beta sequences accurately predicted the HLA-A and HLA-B alleles for most subjects in the first cohort. Most TCR sequences were seen in very few donors, while some public TCRs were found in many individuals. A later analysis found that HLA-associated TCR beta chains were more clonally expanded and had lower generation probabilities than equally common non-associated chains. In a later analysis, the rate of TCR association differed among HLA loci, with DRB1 alleles having the most associated TCRs and HLA-C alleles having the fewest. When HLA alleles, especially DR and DQ, strongly co-occurred, TCR associations were difficult to assign to individual alleles. In a later analysis, several top co-occurrence clusters were reported to appear linked to parvovirus B19, influenza, CMV and Epstein-Barr virus.

Material: PBMCs. This receptor was identified in a man aged 18 to 29 in good health and CMV-seropositive. The chain is encoded by TRBV13 joined to TRBJ2-1, and TRBD2 may be the D gene, going by 6 matching bases. The base sequence is TGTGCCAGCAGCTTAGTGGGGCGGGGTCCGTCCGATGAGCAGTTCTTC. Translated, it gives CASSLVGRGPSDEQFF.